The subject of this entry is one TCR beta chain. Random hexamers primed reverse transcription of about 0.5 to 1 ug RNA. TCRdb fed the immunoSEQ multiplex PCR reads into MiXCR, producing one record per CDR3 protein. Among roughly 120,000 distinct CDR3 sequences listed, roughly 95% were seen once. The sample originates from a study of CD8 T cells in Susac syndrome. The CDR3 runs 14 residues. The ends were cut back, 1 base at V and 6 bases at J, with 13 bases in the middle. Germline V lookup: CDR1 SEHNR, CDR2 FQNEAQ (reference sequence). The sample was CD4+ T cells from PBMCs. This clonotype was sampled from a human donor in good health. The genes are TRBV7-9 and TRBJ2-7; tentatively, D is TRBD1 (6 bases). CDR3 sequence reads: CASSLEGRGSEQYF. The CDR3 DNA is TGTGCCAGCAGCTTAGAGGGCAGGGGTTCCGAGCAGTACTTC.